These 21 T cell receptor beta chains originate from one sample sequenced in a study of T cells in Graves' hyperthyroidism and ophthalmopathy. Regions amplified from RNA transcripts were the TCR beta CDR3 regions. Primed by the HTBI set, a first-round RT-PCR was run on the TCR CDR3. One entry per CDR3 protein, called by TCRdb with MiXCR from the multiplex PCR reads. The sample lists around 300,000 distinct CDR3 sequences; approximately 13% were seen once. The sample consisted of blood. Receptors originate from a woman in her twenties or thirties with Graves' hyperthyroidism.

This clonotype was counted between two and nine times. The CDR3 region has the DNA TGTGCCAGCAGTGAAAGGCCAGCGGATGGTACGCAGTATTTT. Protein product: CASSERPADGTQYF. The V and J genes are TRBV6-1 and TRBJ2-3; the D gene is possibly TRBD2 (5 bases). This CDR3 is 14 amino acids long. V shed 2 bases and J shed 8 bases, with 14 bases lying between them. Germline CDR1 MNHNS, CDR2 SASEGT.

Only a few counts were recorded for this clonotype. V is TRBV20-1 and J is TRBJ2-1, with D maybe TRBD2 (5 bases). Trimming took 6 bases from V and 4 from J, leaving 19 bases between them. The CDR3 has 15 amino acids. The germline V gene encodes CDR1 DFQATT and CDR2 SNEGSKA (reference sequence). DNA for the CDR3: TGCAGTGCCAGAAAAACTTGGGAGCGATACAATGAGCAGTTCTTC. The encoded protein is CSARKTWERYNEQFF.

V and J are TRBV29-1 and TRBJ2-5, with D maybe TRBD1 (5 bases). Germline V gives CDR1 SQVTM, CDR2 ANQGSEA. This CDR3 is built from 12 residues. V shed 4 bases and J shed 2 bases, with 8 bases lying between them. DNA for the CDR3: TGCAGCGTTGGCAAGGGGCAAGAGACCCAGTACTTC. It yields the protein CSVGKGQETQYF. Full variable domain (missing parts from reference TRBV29-1 and TRBJ2-5): SAVISQKPSRDICQRGTSLTIQCQVDSQVTMMFWYRQQPGQSLTLIATANQGSEATYESGFVIDKFPISRPNLTFSTLTVSNMSPEDSSIYLCSVGKGQETQYFGPGTRLLVL.

This clonotype was seen many times. The rearrangement uses TRBV12-3 or TRBV12-4 and TRBJ2-7; D not resolved. Trimming removed 1 base at V and 2 bases at J, with 9 bases between. The CDR3 covers 14 residues. CDR3 sequence: CASSLGEPAYEQYF. Written as DNA, the CDR3 is TGTGCCAGCAGTTTAGGTGAGCCGGCCTACGAGCAGTACTTC.

This clonotype was detected many times. V is TRBV6-2 or TRBV6-3 and J is TRBJ2-2; TRBD2 matches 13 bases. Germline lookup yields CDR1 MNHEY and CDR2 SVGEGT. The J segment lost 3 bases and the V segment lost 5 bases, leaving 12 bases of the junction unmatched. The CDR3 contains 19 residues. The CDR3 is CASSITGLAGLGDTGELFF. The CDR3 region has the DNA TGTGCCAGCAGTATAACGGGACTAGCGGGACTCGGTGACACCGGGGAGCTGTTTTTT.

This clonotype has a count of ten or more. CDR3 region: CASSQDDNQPQHF. Written as DNA, the CDR3 is TGTGCCAGCAGTCAGGACGACAATCAGCCCCAGCATTTT. This chain uses TRBV12-3 or TRBV12-4 with TRBJ1-5; no firm D call. The CDR3 has 13 residues. V was shortened by 5 bases and J by 3 bases, with 8 bases between the two germline ends.

This clonotype was detected many times. The chain couples TRBV28 to TRBJ2-5; no clear D. V lost 5 bases and J lost 9, with 16 bases in between. The CDR3 is 13 residues long. Germline V gene sequence: CDR1 MDHEN, CDR2 SYDVKM. As DNA, the CDR3 is TGTGCCAGCAGTCCGGATGGACCTGAGCCCCAGTACTTC. It codes for CASSPDGPEPQYF.

In its sample, this clonotype was seen a few times. The chain is built from TRBV7-8 and TRBJ1-2, with D perhaps TRBD1 (5 bases). V was shortened by 1 base and J by 0 bases, with 9 bases between the two germline ends. Germline-derived CDR1 and CDR2 are SGHVS and FQNEAQ. The length of the CDR3 is 15 residues. The CDR3 DNA follows: TGTGCCAGCAGCTTAGTATTAGGGGCTAACTATGGCTACACCTTC. Translation: CASSLVLGANYGYTF. The full variable domain, rest sourced from reference TRBV7-8 and TRBJ1-2, is GAGVSQSPRYKVAKRGQDVALRCDPISGHVSLFWYQQALGQGPEFLTYFQNEAQLDKSGLPSDRFFAERPEGSVSTLKIQRTQQEDSAVYLCASSLVLGANYGYTFGSGTRLTVV.

The V gene is TRBV4-1, the J gene TRBJ1-3; TRBD1 matches 11 bases. V shed 3 bases and J 5 bases; nucleotides not matched to a gene: 9. Germline CDR1 reads MGHRA; CDR2 reads YSYEKL. The CDR3 has 17 amino acids. The CDR3 region is CASSHLNRDRGRNTIYF. The CDR3 bases are TGCGCCAGCAGCCACCTCAACCGGGACAGGGGGAGAAACACCATATATTTT.

The rearrangement joins TRBV28 to TRBJ1-4, with D possibly TRBD1 on 5 matching bases. The ends were cut back, 7 bases at V and 12 bases at J, with 33 bases in the middle. Germline loops: CDR1 MDHEN, CDR2 SYDVKM. CDR3 length equals 18 residues. The CDR3 region is CASTPTRVTGPEKLELFF. The CDR3 DNA follows: TGTGCCAGCACCCCGACCCGCGTTACGGGGCCTGAAAAACTCGAACTGTTTTTT.

The chain uses TRBV20-1 and TRBJ1-6, with 9 bases that match TRBD1. The germline gives CDR1 DFQATT, CDR2 SNEGSKA (reference sequence). This CDR3 has 13 residues. The J segment lost 9 bases and the V segment lost 6 bases, leaving 6 bases of the junction unmatched. The DNA for the CDR3 is TGCAGTGCCAAGGGACAGGGTATTTCACCCCTCCACTTT. Translation gives CSAKGQGISPLHF.

V and J are TRBV12-3 or TRBV12-4 and TRBJ1-3, with TRBD1 identical over 7 bases. J gave up 3 bases and V 9 bases, and 2 bases lay outside the gene matches. The CDR3 covers 12 residues. CDR3 amino acids: CASTGDGNTIYF. CDR3 nucleotide sequence: TGTGCCAGTACAGGGGATGGAAACACCATATATTTT.

This clonotype was counted between two and nine times. The chain combines TRBV19 with TRBJ2-1; D is uncertain. Trimming left V 6 bases short and J 8 bases short, with 14 bases between. The CDR3 is 13 residues long. Per the germline V gene, CDR1 is LNHDA and CDR2 is SQIVND (reference sequence). CDR3 sequence: CASRTEIGHEQFF. In nucleotides, the CDR3 is TGTGCCAGTAGGACCGAAATAGGACATGAGCAGTTCTTC.

The rearrangement links TRBV6-1 to TRBJ2-2; 7 positions agree with TRBD2. The CDR3 spans 14 residues. CDR1 and CDR2 from the germline V gene are MNHNS and SASEGT. Germline trimming cut 8 bases from V and 6 bases from J; bases unmatched to any gene: 9. CDR3 amino acids: CASPGPGGSGELFF. The CDR3 nucleotides are TGTGCCAGCCCGGGGCCCGGGGGGTCCGGGGAGCTGTTTTTT.

This clonotype was counted many times. The chain combines TRBV28 with TRBJ1-2; TRBD1 matches at 7 bases. Germline V gene sequence: CDR1 MDHEN, CDR2 SYDVKM. J lost 7 bases, V lost 5 bases, and 10 bases had no gene match. CDR3 length: 14 residues. CDR3 DNA: TGTGCCAGCAGTGAGGGGGCGGGGGCCCTTGGCTACACCTTC. It specifies CASSEGAGALGYTF.

This clonotype was observed many times. The chain combines TRBV7-8 with TRBJ2-5; D gene uncertain. Trimming left V 6 bases short and J 3 bases short, with 17 bases between. Germline CDR1 SGHVS, CDR2 FQNEAQ. This CDR3 spans 15 amino acids. The CDR3 DNA reads as TGTGCCAGCAGAGCCATCTCTCGGATGAAAGAGACCCAGTACTTC. Amino acid sequence: CASRAISRMKETQYF.

This chain joins TRBV20-1 and TRBJ1-1; no definite D call. The CDR3 has 12 residues. Looked up from germline, CDR1 is DFQATT and CDR2 is SNEGSKA (reference sequence). V lost 3 bases and J 3 bases, leaving 8 bases between the germline ends. CDR3 amino acids: CSAREGYTEAFF. CDR3 nucleotides: TGCAGTGCTAGGGAGGGTTACACTGAAGCTTTCTTT.

The chain carries TRBV7-2 and TRBJ2-7, with TRBD2 matching 8 bases. The CDR3 contains 15 residues. V shed 5 bases, J shed 5 bases, and the junction held 11 bases outside the gene matches. Germline lookup yields CDR1 SGHTA and CDR2 FQGNSA. CDR3 in amino acids: CASSPSSGSVNEQYF. In DNA form, the CDR3 reads TGTGCCAGCAGCCCTTCCAGCGGGAGTGTAAACGAGCAGTACTTC.

This clonotype was seen more than once but under ten times. The chain uses TRBV6-1 and TRBJ2-2, with 9 bases fitting TRBD1. The CDR3 consists of 16 residues. V lost 4 bases and J lost 8; bases outside the gene matches: 11. From germline, CDR1 is MNHNS and CDR2 SASEGT. CDR3 residues: CASSGETGGASGELFF. CDR3 DNA: TGTGCCAGCAGTGGCGAAACAGGGGGCGCGTCGGGGGAGCTGTTTTTT.

This chain uses TRBV28 with TRBJ2-1, with D possibly TRBD2 on 5 matching bases. CDR1 and CDR2 (germline): MDHEN, SYDVKM. V gave up 8 bases and J gave up 7 bases, with 6 bases separating them. CDR3 size: 10 residues. The CDR3 is CASGENEQFF. In nucleotides, the CDR3 is TGTGCCAGCGGGGAGAATGAGCAGTTCTTC.

This clonotype occurred a few times. The J gene is TRBJ2-7, the V gene TRBV28, with D uncertain. Trimming cost V 6 bases and J 2 bases, with 14 bases left between them. From germline, CDR1 is MDHEN and CDR2 SYDVKM. The CDR3 loop spans 14 amino acids. The CDR3 DNA follows: TGTGCCAGCAGCCAGATCCCGGAAACCTACGAGCAGTACTTC. Its translation: CASSQIPETYEQYF. Looking up the rest from reference TRBV28 and TRBJ2-7 gives the full variable domain: DVKVTQSSRYLVKRTGEKVFLECVQDMDHENMFWYRQDPGLGLRLIYFSYDVKMKEKGDIPEGYSVSREKKERFSLILESASTNQTSMYLCASSQIPETYEQYFGPGTRLTVT.